The 2 T cell receptor beta chains in this list originate from one sample, sequenced in a study of T cell responses to AZD1222 COVID-19 vaccine. Only in-frame clones appear in the TCRdb table, and some are missing; sequencing was by immunoSEQ multiplex PCR. The profile shows 150,000 to 200,000 clones, about nine tenths of them singletons. The specimen comprised peripheral blood, sampled on day 0 of AZD1222 vaccination. The receptors come from an adult in good health.

The chain has TRBV25-1 and TRBJ1-4, with TRBD1 identical over 8 bases. CDR3 size: 14 residues. J was trimmed by 5 bases and V by 4 bases; bases with no gene match: 3. Germline CDR1 and CDR2: MGHDK and SYGVNS. DNA for the CDR3: TGTGCCAGCAGTGGGACAGGGAGGAATGAAAAACTGTTTTTT. It is translated as CASSGTGRNEKLFF.

This clone came up once. This chain connects TRBV6-5 to TRBJ1-2, with D uncertain. Germline lookup yields CDR1 MNHEY and CDR2 SVGAGI. This CDR3 comprises 15 residues. V was trimmed by 0 bases and J by 2 bases, leaving 10 bases between them. DNA of the CDR3: TGTGCCAGCAGTTACTCGAGTGACGGAAACTATGGCTACACCTTC. Amino acid sequence: CASSYSSDGNYGYTF.